This T cell receptor beta chain is drawn from a study of human T cells and chemical hapten exposure. With 5 bases removed from V and 9 bases from J, the gap between germline ends came to 11 bases. The germline gives CDR1 ENHRY, CDR2 SYGVKD. CDR3 size: 11 residues. Regarding time point: patch test 2, 6 weeks after DPC sensitization. Treatment denoted: therapeutic diphenylcyclopropenone sensitization with weekly scalp DPC. MiXCR, run by TCRdb on the RACE reads, gives a single entry per CDR3 protein. The repertoire consists of more than 75,000 distinct CDR3 sequences, with about a tenth occurring once and the leading ten covering more than 2%.

The chain couples TRBV10-3 to TRBJ2-7; D is possibly TRBD1 or TRBD2 (6 bases each). The sample consisted of whole blood, taken in connection with sensitization to the hapten diphenylcyclopropenone (DPC). This clonotype originated in a woman in her thirties or forties with alopecia areata. Some clones in this sample may be carry-over from other donors' samples. The CDR3 DNA is TGTGCCATCAGTACCCGGGGGCGGCAGTACTTC. Encoded protein: CAISTRGRQYF.